Below are 20 T cell receptor beta chains sequenced from a single sample in a study of T cell repertoires in cytomegalovirus infection. One entry per CDR3 protein results from TCRdb running MiXCR on the reads. The sample contains around 290,000 distinct CDR3 sequences, roughly 26% of which appear only once. The sequenced material came from PBMCs. Receptor source: a human donor in good health (CMV status not recorded). Some clones in this sample may be carry-over from other donors' samples.

J is TRBJ2-1 and V is TRBV5-6; D gene unclear. V dropped 3 bases and J dropped 8 bases, with 15 bases sitting between them. Germline assignment: CDR1 SGHDT and CDR2 YYEEEE. The CDR3 runs to 14 residues. The CDR3 sequence is CASSSLSSSHEQFF. CDR3 in DNA: TGTGCCAGCAGCTCCCTTTCGAGCTCCCATGAGCAGTTCTTC.

For the CDR3, the DNA is TGTGCCAGCAGCTTAGTGGACAGGGCTTCCGGGGAGCTGTTTTTT. Residues: CASSLVDRASGELFF. The chain joins TRBV7-2 to TRBJ2-2; 8 nucleotides align to TRBD1. Germline V gene lookup returns CDR1 SGHTA and CDR2 FQGNSA. CDR3 length equals 15 residues. V dropped 1 base and J dropped 6; count of bases not matched to a gene: 4.

This clonotype was observed a handful of times. The V call is TRBV11-2, the J call TRBJ2-5; D is possibly TRBD2 (6 bases). The germline V and J ends were trimmed by 2 bases and 4 bases, with 14 bases remaining between them. Germline CDR1 is SGHAT and CDR2 is FQNNGV. This CDR3 spans 15 amino acids. The chain's CDR3 is CASSLLGGMTETQYF. The CDR3, as DNA: TGTGCCAGCAGCTTATTGGGCGGGATGACAGAGACCCAGTACTTC. The full variable domain, completed using reference TRBV11-2 and TRBJ2-5, is EAGVAQSPRYKIIEKRQSVAFWCNPISGHATLYWYQQILGQGPKLLIQFQNNGVVDDSQLPKDRFSAERLKGVDSTLKIQPAKLEDSAVYLCASSLLGGMTETQYFGPGTRLLVL.

The chain combines TRBV7-2 with TRBJ1-1; TRBD1 matches 10 bases. The CDR3 covers 15 residues. The J segment lost 3 bases and the V segment lost 5 bases, leaving 6 bases of the junction unmatched. The germline V gene has CDR1 SGHTA and CDR2 FQGNSA. This chain's CDR3 is CASSPDRGRDTEAFF. The CDR3 DNA is TGTGCCAGCAGCCCAGACAGGGGGCGCGACACTGAAGCTTTCTTT.

This clonotype came up a few times. The chain is built from TRBV24-1 and TRBJ1-4, with 7 nucleotides matching TRBD1. The germline gives CDR1 KGHDR, CDR2 SFDVKD. The CDR3 runs 16 residues. The V and J ends lost 4 bases and 8 bases, in that order; junction bases with no gene match: 12. CDR3 coding DNA: TGTGCCACCAGTGACGGCGGGGCGCAGGGGGAAGAAAAACTGTTTTTT. Amino acid sequence: CATSDGGAQGEEKLFF.

This clonotype was recorded many times. The rearrangement links TRBV7-2 to TRBJ1-2; 10 bases fit TRBD1. J gave up 4 bases and V 2 bases, and 1 base lay outside the gene matches. Germline CDR1 SGHTA, CDR2 FQGNSA. The length of the CDR3 is 14 residues. CDR3 loop: CASSLRDRGYGYTF. Written as DNA, the CDR3 is TGTGCCAGCAGCTTAAGGGACAGGGGCTATGGCTACACCTTC.

In its sample, this clonotype was seen many times. This sequence joins TRBV12-3 or TRBV12-4 and TRBJ1-2; maybe TRBD1 (5 bases). V was pared by 6 bases and J by 1 base, with 12 bases between. This CDR3 contains 14 residues. The CDR3 sequence: CASRGGVFNYGYTF. CDR3 DNA: TGTGCCAGCAGGGGGGGGGTTTTTAACTATGGCTACACCTTC.

This clonotype was observed at least ten times. CDR3 in DNA: TGTGCCAGCAAACCCGGACAGCTCTTTTGGGAGCAGTACTTC. Protein: CASKPGQLFWEQYF. The chain recombines TRBV11-2 with TRBJ2-7; a possible D gene is TRBD1 (6 bases). CDR1 and CDR2 (germline): SGHAT, FQNNGV. Trimming pared 7 bases from V and 7 bases from J, leaving 20 bases between. The length of the CDR3 is 14 residues.

This CDR3 reads CASSDLVVDGYTF. In DNA, the CDR3 is TGTGCCAGCTCGGACTTGGTGGTAGACGGCTACACCTTC. The chain combines TRBV18 with TRBJ1-2, with D unclear. The V end was cut by 6 bases, the J end by 8 bases, with 16 bases between. The length of the CDR3 is 13 residues. CDR1 KGHSH and CDR2 LQKENI come from the germline V gene.

The chain combines TRBV20-1 with TRBJ2-7; 7 bases fit TRBD1. Losses at the gene ends were 4 bases for V and 2 bases for J; bases not matched to a gene: 11. This CDR3 contains 15 residues. Germline CDR1 and CDR2: DFQATT and SNEGSKA (reference sequence). This CDR3 reads CSATLPGQAPYEQYF. CDR3 in DNA: TGCAGTGCTACCCTTCCCGGACAGGCTCCCTACGAGCAGTACTTC.

This clonotype was counted between two and nine times. The rearrangement uses TRBV19 and TRBJ1-1; D uncertain. The V gene's germline CDR1 is LNHDA and CDR2 SQIVND (reference sequence). The CDR3 loop spans 12 amino acids. The germline V and J ends were trimmed by 7 bases and 1 base, with 7 bases remaining between them. The CDR3 protein is CASMSWNTEAFF. The DNA of the CDR3 is TGTGCCAGTATGTCGTGGAACACTGAAGCTTTCTTT.

The V and J genes are TRBV19 and TRBJ2-7; 11 bases agree with TRBD2. This CDR3 comprises 18 residues. CDR1 and CDR2 from the germline V gene are LNHDA and SQIVND (reference sequence). The junction had 10 bases not matched to a gene; V was cut back by 2 bases and J by 1 base. CDR3 in amino acids: CASSIIGTGTSGSYEQYF. CDR3 nucleotide sequence: TGTGCCAGTAGTATAATCGGCACCGGGACTAGCGGTTCCTACGAGCAGTACTTC. Full variable domain (outside the CDR3, taken from reference TRBV19 and TRBJ2-7): DGGITQSPKYLFRKEGQNVTLSCEQNLNHDAMYWYRQDPGQGLRLIYYSQIVNDFQKGDIAEGYSVSREKKESFPLTVTSAQKNPTAFYLCASSIIGTGTSGSYEQYFGPGTRLTVT.

This clonotype was picked up a small number of times. This rearrangement joins TRBV20-1 to TRBJ1-1; possible D gene TRBD1, 6 bases. Germline CDR1 and CDR2: DFQATT and SNEGSKA (reference sequence). Trimming pared 2 bases from V and 3 bases from J, leaving 13 bases between. This CDR3 is built from 14 residues. CDR3 DNA sequence: TGCAGTGCTAGAAACTACAGGGCCGACACTGAAGCTTTCTTT. Translating gives CSARNYRADTEAFF.

This rearrangement joins TRBV7-2 to TRBJ2-1, with 11 bases fitting TRBD2. The germline CDR1 and CDR2 sequences are SGHTA and FQGNSA. The V and J ends lost 5 bases and 8 bases, in that order; junction bases with no gene match: 5. CDR3 length: 14 residues. CDR3 protein: CASSPRTSGYEQFF. The CDR3 DNA sequence: TGTGCCAGCAGCCCAAGGACTAGCGGGTATGAGCAGTTCTTC.

This clonotype has ten or more counts. This chain uses TRBV4-1 with TRBJ2-4; possibly TRBD1 for D (6 bases). The CDR3 has 16 residues. CDR1 MGHRA and CDR2 YSYEKL come from the germline V gene. Trimming removed 4 bases from V and 2 bases from J, with 15 bases in between. CDR3 nucleotides: TGCGCCAGCAGCCTCGTGCCAGGGGATTCCAAAAACATTCAGTACTTC. As protein: CASSLVPGDSKNIQYF.

This clonotype was detected ten times or more. V gene TRBV7-2 combines with J gene TRBJ2-1; 9 nucleotides match TRBD1. The CDR3 extends over 15 amino acids. Unmatched junction bases numbered 6, after V lost 4 bases and J lost 5 bases. Looked up from germline, CDR1 is SGHTA and CDR2 is FQGNSA. The CDR3 DNA is TGTGCCAGCAGCTACCGGACAGGGGCGAACAATGAGCAGTTCTTC. Translating it yields CASSYRTGANNEQFF.

The rearrangement joins TRBV29-1 to TRBJ1-1; D is ambiguous. Trimming removed 0 bases at V and 1 base at J, with 12 bases between. CDR1 is SQVTM and CDR2 is ANQGSEA in the germline V gene. CDR3 length equals 15 residues. In DNA, the CDR3 is TGCAGCGTTGAAGATCAGGAGGGAGGGAACACTGAAGCTTTCTTT. It yields the protein CSVEDQEGGNTEAFF.

In this sample, this clonotype turned up a few times. At one end the junction does not follow the germline gene, possibly because of a read error. The chain employs TRBV18 and TRBJ2-2; D remains unclear. CDR3 length equals 14 residues. Germline lookup yields CDR1 KGHSH and CDR2 LQKENI. The CDR3 nucleotides are TGTGCCAGCTCGCCACCAGGAAACACCGGGGAGCTGTTTTTT. It codes for CASSPPGNTGELFF.

The table lists this clonotype with a few counts. The chain links TRBV20-1 to TRBJ2-3; 11 bases align to TRBD2. The CDR3 consists of 18 residues. V lost 3 bases and J lost 3; bases outside the gene matches: 14. Germline-derived CDR1 and CDR2 are DFQATT and SNEGSKA (reference sequence). CDR3 sequence: CSARCWTSGFECTDTQYF. The CDR3 bases are TGCAGTGCTAGGTGCTGGACTAGCGGGTTTGAATGTACAGATACGCAGTATTTT.

This clonotype came up many times. Germline is not matched at one junction end, which may reflect a read error. The chain has TRBV7-2 and TRBJ2-1, with 10 positions matching TRBD2. This CDR3 region has 11 residues. From germline, CDR1 is SGHTA and CDR2 FQGNSA. In DNA form, the CDR3 reads TGTGCCAGCAGCTTACCCGGACTAGCGGAATTC. Translated: CASSLPGLAEF.